Below are 27 T cell receptor beta chains sequenced from a single sample in a study of cytomegalovirus exposure and HLA in healthy donors. In the PCR, 60 Vbeta and 13 Jbeta primers were used. Clones were read by immunoSEQ multiplex PCR, and TCRdb kept only the in-frame ones, dropping some. The sample comprises about 160,000 clones, 79% of which are singletons, and 2.1% rests with the top ten. Sequencing was performed on PBMCs. These receptors originate from a man aged 40-50 years in good health and CMV-seronegative.

The chain combines TRBV11-2 with TRBJ2-5; 12 nucleotides line up with TRBD1. CDR1 is SGHAT, CDR2 FQNNGV, per germline. Germline trimming cut 1 base from V and 4 bases from J; bases unmatched to any gene: 10. The length of the CDR3 is 18 residues. The CDR3 nucleotides read TGTGCCAGCAGCTTAGTAGGGGACAGGGGGCGCATGGGAGAGACCCAGTACTTC. It yields the protein CASSLVGDRGRMGETQYF.

On this clone itself: A read error may produce the germline difference seen at one junction end. This chain links TRBV28 with TRBJ2-7; TRBD1 aligns across 7 bases. Germline-derived CDR1 and CDR2 are MDHEN and SYDVKM. The CDR3 has 13 amino acids. The CDR3 DNA follows: TGTGCCAGCAGTCCCCCCTCCACAGGGGTCGGGATTTTT. Translated: CASSPPSTGVGIF.

This chain connects TRBV11-2 to TRBJ2-5; 14 positions agree with TRBD2. Germline values: CDR1 SGHAT, CDR2 FQNNGV. V trimming: 4 bases; J trimming: 4 bases; junction bases outside the gene matches: 8. This CDR3 is built from 17 residues. The DNA for the CDR3 is TGTGCCAGCAGCTCCCGACTAGCGGGGGGGCTTGGAGAGACCCAGTACTTC. Its translation: CASSSRLAGGLGETQYF.

The genes are TRBV2 and TRBJ2-3, with 9 bases lining up with TRBD2. With V trimmed by 5 bases and J by 2 bases, 8 bases remained unmatched. Germline CDR1 SNHLY, CDR2 FYNNEI. The CDR3 is 16 amino acids. CDR3 bases: TGTGCCAGCAGTTACGGAGGGACTAGCTCCACAGATACGCAGTATTTT. This codes for CASSYGGTSSTDTQYF. The whole variable domain, remainder taken from reference TRBV2 and TRBJ2-3, is EPEVTQTPSHQVTQMGQEVILRCVPISNHLYFYWYRQILGQKVEFLVSFYNNEISEKSEIFDDQFSVERPDGSNFTLKIRSTKLEDSAMYFCASSYGGTSSTDTQYFGPGTRLTVL.

V usage is TRBV5-4 and J usage is TRBJ2-7; TRBD1 aligns across 11 bases. This CDR3 is built from 15 residues. Germline V gene data show CDR1 as SGHNT and CDR2 as YYREEE (reference sequence). V was pared by 3 bases and J by 6 bases, with 8 bases of the junction left unmatched. This CDR3 reads CASSWTGGASIEQYF. CDR3 nucleotides: TGTGCCAGCAGCTGGACAGGGGGCGCGTCGATCGAGCAGTACTTC.

The chain carries TRBV7-2 and TRBJ2-7; 9 bases agree with TRBD2. Germline V lookup: CDR1 SGHTA, CDR2 FQGNSA. The CDR3 is 15 residues long. J lost 2 bases, V lost 5 bases, and 7 bases had no gene match. The CDR3 nucleotides are TGTGCCAGCAGCACGCCGACTAGCGGCACCTACGAGCAGTACTTC. Protein product: CASSTPTSGTYEQYF.

The chain employs TRBV7-9 and TRBJ2-5; possibly TRBD1 for D (6 bases). From germline, CDR1 is SEHNR and CDR2 FQNEAQ (reference sequence). V was clipped by 0 bases and J by 5 bases, with 13 bases between them. This CDR3 spans 15 amino acids. CDR3 protein: CASSLALQGGETQYF. In DNA form, the CDR3 reads TGTGCCAGCAGCTTAGCCCTACAGGGTGGGGAGACCCAGTACTTC.

The chain recombines TRBV9 with TRBJ1-3; 9 positions agree with TRBD1. The CDR3 is made up of 15 amino acids. The germline V gene has CDR1 SGDLS and CDR2 YYNGEE. The trim removed 2 bases at V and 4 bases at J, leaving 4 bases unmatched. CDR3 region: CASSVQGTGGNTIYF. DNA for the CDR3: TGTGCCAGCAGCGTCCAAGGGACAGGGGGAAACACCATATATTTT.

This rearrangement joins TRBV5-4 to TRBJ2-3, with TRBD1 matching 10 bases. This CDR3 spans 16 amino acids. Germline-derived CDR1 and CDR2 are SGHNT and YYREEE (reference sequence). The J segment lost 4 bases and the V segment lost 6 bases, leaving 11 bases of the junction unmatched. This chain's CDR3 is CASTLGRDRGADTQYF. In DNA form, the CDR3 reads TGTGCCAGCACCCTAGGGCGGGACAGGGGAGCAGATACGCAGTATTTT.

The chain carries TRBV7-2 and TRBJ1-1; D is unclear. Trimming left V 5 bases short and J 7 bases short, with 14 bases between. The CDR3 spans 13 residues. Germline assignment: CDR1 SGHTA and CDR2 FQGNSA. Here the CDR3 DNA reads TGTGCCAGCAGCCGGGTTTTCGGGAGTGAAGCTTTCTTT. Its protein product is CASSRVFGSEAFF.

V and J are TRBV9 and TRBJ2-3; possibly TRBD2 for D (5 bases). CDR1 SGDLS and CDR2 YYNGEE come from the germline V gene. This CDR3 has 16 residues. Trimming stripped 2 bases from V and 1 base from J, with 14 bases between. The chain's CDR3 is CASSVTSYPRTDTQYF. In DNA, the CDR3 is TGTGCCAGCAGCGTTACTAGTTACCCCCGCACAGATACGCAGTATTTT.

This chain links TRBV4-3 with TRBJ2-6; possibly TRBD2 for D (5 bases). CDR3 length: 16 residues. V shed 5 bases and J shed 7 bases, with 18 bases lying between them. Per the germline V gene, CDR1 is LGHNA and CDR2 is YSLEER. The CDR3 region has the DNA TGCGCCAGCAGCTCGGACTTTTCCTCGGGCGCCAACGTCCTGACTTTC. It is translated as CASSSDFSSGANVLTF.

The rearrangement uses TRBV7-6 and TRBJ2-1; 9 bases agree with TRBD2. V lost 4 bases and J lost 3; bases outside the gene matches: 16. The CDR3 extends over 19 amino acids. Per the germline V gene, CDR1 is SGHVS and CDR2 is FNYEAQ. The CDR3 here is CASSSDHSGSLGSYNEQFF. In nucleotides, the CDR3 is TGTGCCAGCAGCTCAGACCATAGCGGGAGCTTGGGAAGCTACAATGAGCAGTTCTTC.

The rearrangement links TRBV19 to TRBJ2-5; tentative D call: TRBD2 (5 bases). Trimming removed 5 bases at V and 5 bases at J, with 15 bases between. The CDR3 covers 14 residues. Germline CDR1 LNHDA, CDR2 SQIVND (reference sequence). This CDR3 is CASSPLALEETQYF. As DNA, the CDR3 is TGTGCCAGTAGTCCCCTAGCATTGGAGGAGACCCAGTACTTC.

The chain links TRBV18 to TRBJ2-7, with TRBD2 identical over 13 bases. V lost 5 bases to trimming and J lost 2 bases; unmatched junction nucleotides: 3. This CDR3 comprises 15 residues. Germline values: CDR1 KGHSH, CDR2 LQKENI. The CDR3 protein is CASSAGLAGPYEQYF. The CDR3 DNA reads TGTGCCAGCTCAGCGGGACTAGCGGGACCCTACGAGCAGTACTTC.

V usage is TRBV5-8 and J usage is TRBJ1-5; D is undetermined. The CDR3 loop spans 15 amino acids. The germline V gene has CDR1 SGHTS and CDR2 YDEGEE. Trimming cost V 6 bases and J 7 bases, with 20 bases left between them. The CDR3 DNA reads TGTGCCAGCACCCTAGTGCGGGGTCGAGGGCAGCCCCAGCATTTT. It translates to CASTLVRGRGQPQHF. Full variable domain (missing parts from reference TRBV5-8 and TRBJ1-5): EAGVTQSPTHLIKTRGQQATLRCSPISGHTSVYWYQQALGLGLQFLLWYDEGEERNRGNFPPRFSGRQFPNYSSELNVNALELEDSALYLCASTLVRGRGQPQHFGDGTRLSIL.

This sequence joins TRBV5-5 and TRBJ2-2; TRBD2 matches 8 bases. CDR1 is SGHKS and CDR2 is YYEKEE in the germline V gene (reference sequence). The CDR3 is 18 amino acids. V trimming: 4 bases; J trimming: 6 bases; junction bases outside the gene matches: 17. The CDR3, as DNA: TGTGCCAGCAGCCCGGGGGGGATCGGAGCGGGAGAATCCGGGGAGCTGTTTTTT. Translated: CASSPGGIGAGESGELFF. The full variable domain, with the rest looked up from reference TRBV5-5 and TRBJ2-2, is DAGVTQSPTHLIKTRGQQVTLRCSPISGHKSVSWYQQVLGQGPQFIFQYYEKEERGRGNFPDRFSARQFPNYSSELNVNALLLGDSALYLCASSPGGIGAGESGELFFGEGSRLTVL.

V is TRBV10-3 and J is TRBJ2-5, with unresolved D. The J call may be in error: the DNA end matches TRBJ2-7 better. Germline CDR1 is ENHRY and CDR2 is SYGVKD. The CDR3 totals 14 residues. In DNA, the CDR3 is TGTGCCATCAGTGAGACCGAGATTAGTAACGAGCAGTACTTC. Amino acids: CAISETEISNEQYF.

The rearrangement joins TRBV28 to TRBJ1-2; the D gene is possibly TRBD1 (5 bases). The V and J ends lost 6 bases and 7 bases respectively, with 15 bases between them. CDR1 is MDHEN and CDR2 is SYDVKM in the germline V gene. The CDR3 consists of 13 residues. DNA of the CDR3: TGTGCCAGCAGCCTAACGGGGGGGTCTGGCTACACCTTC. Amino acids: CASSLTGGSGYTF.

This chain uses TRBV28 with TRBJ1-1, with D possibly matching TRBD1 (5 bases). The CDR3 contains 15 residues. V lost 6 bases to trimming and J lost 7 bases, with 21 bases between them. CDR1 MDHEN and CDR2 SYDVKM come from the germline V gene. The CDR3 sequence: CASRAQGSQTYEAFF. The CDR3 DNA is TGTGCCAGCAGAGCGCAGGGATCGCAGACTTATGAAGCTTTCTTT.

In the case of this clone: Because the CDR3 is missing its conserved closing phenylalanine or tryptophan, this is likely a read error. The V and J genes are TRBV19 and TRBJ2-7; 9 bases are a match to TRBD1. The CDR3 spans 14 residues. V shed 7 bases and J 6 bases; nucleotides not matched to a gene: 10. Germline assignment: CDR1 LNHDA and CDR2 SQIVND (reference sequence). CDR3 coding DNA: TGTGCCAGTACTCGGACAGGGGCCTCTTCCGAGCAGTACTGC. As protein: CASTRTGASSEQYC.

This clone was recorded a few times. The chain couples TRBV7-9 to TRBJ1-4; 7 positions match TRBD1. Germline V gives CDR1 SEHNR, CDR2 FQNEAQ (reference sequence). The ends lost 1 base at V and 6 bases at J; junction bases unmatched: 8. This CDR3 comprises 16 residues. For the CDR3, the DNA is TGTGCCAGCAGCTTAGGGGCAAGAACAGGGGATGAAAAACTGTTTTTT. Amino acid sequence: CASSLGARTGDEKLFF.

V is TRBV7-9 and J is TRBJ2-7; 10 bases align to TRBD2. Germline V lookup: CDR1 SEHNR, CDR2 FQNEAQ (reference sequence). With 4 bases clipped from V and 11 bases from J, the junction kept 2 bases outside the gene matches. The CDR3 contains 11 residues. CDR3 nucleotides: TGTGCCAGCAGCTCTACTAGCGGGAAGTACTTC. Amino acid sequence: CASSSTSGKYF.

This chain uses TRBV9 with TRBJ2-5; 11 bases fit TRBD2. The CDR3 has 16 amino acids. After removal of 0 bases from V and 5 bases from J, the junction contained 6 bases not matched to a gene. CDR1 and CDR2 from the germline V gene are SGDLS and YYNGEE. The CDR3 loop is CASSVGIAGGPETQYF. In DNA, the CDR3 is TGTGCCAGCAGCGTAGGGATAGCGGGAGGGCCGGAGACCCAGTACTTC.

Remarks on this clone: The same CDR3 arises from other DNA sequences in this sample as well. V gene TRBV27 combines with J gene TRBJ2-1, with 9 bases matching TRBD2. V lost 3 bases and J lost 7; bases outside the gene matches: 4. This CDR3 spans 14 amino acids. Germline values: CDR1 MNHEY, CDR2 SMNVEV (reference sequence). The CDR3 DNA is TGTGCCAGCAGTTTCTCCGGACTAGCGAATGAGCAGTTCTTC. Translated, it gives CASSFSGLANEQFF.

This chain joins TRBV13 and TRBJ2-1; 8 positions match TRBD1. The CDR3 sequence is 12 residues long. V dropped 5 bases and J dropped 12; count of bases not matched to a gene: 6. Germline loops: CDR1 PRHDT, CDR2 FYEKMQ (reference sequence). CDR3 protein: CASSRGTGGQFF. CDR3 DNA sequence: TGTGCCAGCAGCCGGGGTACAGGGGGGCAGTTCTTC.

The V call is TRBV18, the J call TRBJ1-5, with 7 bases identical to TRBD1. The CDR3 sequence is 12 residues long. Germline lookup yields CDR1 KGHSH and CDR2 LQKENI. The V segment lost 3 bases and the J segment 11 bases; nucleotides outside the gene matches: 4. Here the CDR3 DNA reads TGTGCCAGCTCACCCGGTGACAGGGCCCAGCATTTT. Protein sequence: CASSPGDRAQHF.